The sequence of this TCR beta chain was determined in a study of T cell responses to AZD1222 COVID-19 vaccine. Notes on the study in general: Repertoires in all cases were sampled only once the peak T cell response had passed. Females made up more of the donors, who were largely white British, and clonal diversity may have come out too low.

CDR1 and CDR2 (germline): MDHEN, SYDVKM. Trimming removed 8 bases at V and 0 bases at J, with 14 bases between. This CDR3 comprises 15 residues. On this clone: The antigen is undetermined.

Some clones are missing from TCRdb's copy, which holds only in-frame ones; the method was immunoSEQ multiplex PCR. The sample records around 130,000 clones, 75% to 95% being singletons. This TCR was sampled from an adult who received the MenACWY meningococcal vaccine as a control. The material was peripheral blood, obtained 28 days after the second dose of the MenACWY control vaccine. This chain uses TRBV28 with TRBJ1-3; no reliable D call. The CDR3 DNA is TGTGCCAGCCAACTGGCAGACCTCTCTGGAAACACCATATATTTT. Translated, it gives CASQLADLSGNTIYF.